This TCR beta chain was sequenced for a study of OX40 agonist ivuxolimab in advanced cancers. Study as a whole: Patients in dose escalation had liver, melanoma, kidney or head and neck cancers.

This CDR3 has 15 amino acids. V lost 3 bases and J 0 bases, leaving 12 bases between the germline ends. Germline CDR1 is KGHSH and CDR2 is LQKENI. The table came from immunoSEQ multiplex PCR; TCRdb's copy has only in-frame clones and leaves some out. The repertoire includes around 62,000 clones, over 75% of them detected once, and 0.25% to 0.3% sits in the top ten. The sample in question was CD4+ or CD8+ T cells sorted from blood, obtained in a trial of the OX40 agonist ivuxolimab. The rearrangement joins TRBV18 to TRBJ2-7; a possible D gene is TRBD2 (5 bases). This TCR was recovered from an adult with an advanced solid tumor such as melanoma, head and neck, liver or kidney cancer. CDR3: CASSPTRKSSYEQYF. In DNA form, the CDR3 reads TGTGCCAGCTCACCTACTAGAAAGAGCTCCTACGAGCAGTACTTC.